The subject of this entry is one TCR beta chain. Its antigen is not identified. The read is 3 residues too short to cover the CDR3 end, so that end is filled in from the germline J gene. TCRdb keeps only in-frame clones here, not all; method: immunoSEQ multiplex PCR. This table holds 20,000 to 30,000 clones. The CDR3 loop spans 15 amino acids. The germline V gene has CDR1 SGHRS and CDR2 YFSETQ. With V trimmed by 5 bases and J by 2 bases, 5 bases remained unmatched. The source of the sample is a study of Tregs in tolerant kidney transplant recipients. General study findings and limits: No direct test of biological reproducibility was done here. Findings come from small patient numbers and require larger validation. Antigen-driven expansion was suggested because donor-specific Tregs expanded more than all Tregs in tolerant patients.

Related graft donors supplied nonmyeloablative bone marrow transplants, and mixed chimerism was transient. Thawed PBMCs were FACS-sorted into unstimulated CD4+CD25+CD127- regulatory T cells, CD4+CD25- non-regulatory cells, CD4 and CD8 cells. The J gene is TRBJ2-7, the V gene TRBV5-1, with TRBD2 identical over 12 bases. The source was CD4+ T cells from blood (PBMCs), collected 6 months after the transplant. The origin of this receptor is a human patient who received a combined kidney and bone marrow transplant. Some T cells may be supplied by the graft donor. The chain's CDR3 is CASRPTSGGAYEQYF. The sequenced CDR3 bases are TGCGCCAGCAGGCCGACTAGCGGGGGAGCCTACGAG.